This paragraph covers one T cell receptor (beta chain) sequence. TCRdb reprocessed the PCR reads via MiXCR and lists one record per CDR3 protein. The sample contains some 320,000 distinct CDR3 sequences, about 22% of which appear only once. These data come from a study of molecular identifiers for immune sequencing clone quantification. The germline CDR1 and CDR2 sequences are SGHDT and YYEEEE. With 2 bases clipped from V and 9 bases from J, the junction kept 14 bases outside the gene matches. This CDR3 is 15 amino acids long. The source material was naive CD8+ T cells from blood, with Jurkat cell RNA spiked in. The subset here: FACS-sorted CD8+CD4-CCR7+CD45RA+ naive T cells. This TCR came from a human donor in good health. Some libraries in this study had Jurkat cell RNA spiked in. The V call is TRBV5-6, the J call TRBJ2-7; TRBD2 aligns across 7 bases. In DNA form, the CDR3 reads TGTGCCAGCAGCTTAGATGCGGGAGCGAACCACGGGCAGTACTTC. This translates into CASSLDAGANHGQYF.